The 30 T cell receptor beta chains below were found in one sample sequenced in a study of blood T cell repertoires in COVID-19. Only in-frame clones appear in the TCRdb table, and some are missing; sequencing was by immunoSEQ multiplex PCR. The sample records about 280,000 clones, around four fifths being singletons. The sample consisted of peripheral blood. Every receptor here comes from a woman between 45 and 65 years old who had recovered from COVID-19.

This rearrangement joins TRBV6-2 or TRBV6-3 to TRBJ2-7; no definite D call. Germline values: CDR1 MNHEY, CDR2 SVGEGT. Trimming left V 6 bases short and J 5 bases short, with 8 bases between. This CDR3 has 11 residues. CDR3 bases: TGTGCCAGCAGCCGTAGCCACGAGCAGTACTTC. It yields the protein CASSRSHEQYF.

J is TRBJ2-7 and V is TRBV7-2; D may be TRBD2 (5 bases). Germline CDR1 SGHTA, CDR2 FQGNSA. The CDR3 is 15 amino acids. Trimming removed 4 bases from V and 5 bases from J, with 18 bases in between. CDR3 DNA: TGTGCCAGCAGCTATTCCCCCGGCGGGTTCGACGAGCAGTACTTC. It specifies CASSYSPGGFDEQYF.

In DNA, the CDR3 is TGTGCCAGCAGGCCTACTAGCGGACCCGGGGGCACAGATACGCAGTATTTT. Translation gives CASRPTSGPGGTDTQYF. The V call is TRBV28, the J call TRBJ2-3; 8 nucleotides agree with TRBD2. Germline V CDR1 and CDR2: MDHEN, SYDVKM. This CDR3 region has 17 residues. Losses at the gene ends were 6 bases for V and 1 base for J; bases not matched to a gene: 12.

V usage is TRBV7-8 and J usage is TRBJ1-5; D is uncertain. Trimming pared 2 bases from V and 5 bases from J, leaving 7 bases between. The CDR3 spans 13 residues. CDR1 is SGHVS, CDR2 FQNEAQ, per germline. Here the CDR3 DNA reads TGTGCCAGCAGCTTAAAGCAGGATCAGCCCCAGCATTTT. As protein: CASSLKQDQPQHF.

This chain links TRBV4-1 with TRBJ2-7; 9 bases line up with TRBD2. The ends lost 4 bases at V and 0 bases at J; junction bases unmatched: 10. The CDR3 is 17 amino acids. Germline V gene sequence: CDR1 MGHRA, CDR2 YSYEKL. CDR3 residues: CASSPKLGLAISYEQYF. DNA for the CDR3: TGCGCCAGCAGCCCTAAACTTGGACTAGCGATCTCCTACGAGCAGTACTTC.

The chain's CDR3 is CASSSLAGRDEQFF. CDR3 bases: TGTGCCAGCAGTTCTCTAGCGGGAAGGGATGAGCAGTTCTTC. The chain couples TRBV6-5 to TRBJ2-1; 9 positions match TRBD2. The germline V gene encodes CDR1 MNHEY and CDR2 SVGAGI. V trimming: 4 bases; J trimming: 8 bases; junction bases outside the gene matches: 6. The CDR3 contains 14 residues.

Concerning this clone itself: Other DNA sequences in the sample encode the same CDR3. V gene TRBV7-2 combines with J gene TRBJ1-5; 8 bases agree with TRBD1. V dropped 3 bases and J dropped 2; count of bases not matched to a gene: 3. CDR1 SGHTA and CDR2 FQGNSA come from the germline V gene. The CDR3 sequence is 15 residues long. Here the CDR3 DNA reads TGTGCCAGCAGCTTCGGACAGGGAGGCAATCAGCCCCAGCATTTT. This encodes CASSFGQGGNQPQHF.

This sequence joins TRBV6-5 and TRBJ1-1; unclear D gene. Trimming took 5 bases from V and 4 from J, leaving 11 bases between them. The CDR3 is 13 residues long. Per the germline V gene, CDR1 is MNHEY and CDR2 is SVGAGI. The CDR3 nucleotides read TGTGCCAGCAGTAAGGCGGTTAGCACTGAAGCTTTCTTT. It translates to CASSKAVSTEAFF.

The chain is built from TRBV9 and TRBJ1-6; D is unresolved. This CDR3 region has 13 residues. Germline CDR1 and CDR2: SGDLS and YYNGEE. V shed 0 bases and J shed 9 bases, with 7 bases lying between them. The CDR3 reads CASSVAGFSPLHF. In DNA form, the CDR3 reads TGTGCCAGCAGCGTAGCCGGGTTTTCACCCCTCCACTTT.

The V gene is TRBV7-2, the J gene TRBJ1-3; the D gene is possibly TRBD1 (5 bases). Germline CDR1 and CDR2: SGHTA and FQGNSA. Trimming cost V 4 bases and J 2 bases, with 9 bases left between them. The CDR3 is made up of 14 amino acids. CDR3 DNA: TGTGCCAGCAGCTCCCGGACAACTGGAAACACCATATATTTT. Its protein product is CASSSRTTGNTIYF.

The V gene is TRBV5-5, the J gene TRBJ1-1, with D possibly being TRBD1 (5 bases). This CDR3 comprises 17 residues. The ends were cut back, 0 bases at V and 1 base at J, with 16 bases in the middle. CDR1 is SGHKS, CDR2 YYEKEE, per germline (reference sequence). This CDR3 reads CASSLVGAQGRNTEAFF. As DNA, the CDR3 is TGTGCCAGCAGCTTGGTAGGGGCGCAGGGAAGGAACACTGAAGCTTTCTTT.

This chain connects TRBV11-3 to TRBJ2-2; 10 nucleotides align to TRBD2. The CDR3 loop spans 16 amino acids. Germline V gene lookup returns CDR1 SGHNT and CDR2 YENEEA. Trimming removed 1 base from V and 10 bases from J; junction bases left unmatched: 9. This CDR3 is CASSLAVLAGRTELFF. CDR3 nucleotide sequence: TGTGCCAGCAGCTTAGCTGTACTAGCGGGGAGAACGGAGCTGTTTTTT.

This clone turned up a few times. The chain couples TRBV29-1 to TRBJ2-1; D not certain. The length of the CDR3 is 11 residues. Germline V lookup: CDR1 SQVTM, CDR2 ANQGSEA. V was pared by 4 bases and J by 7 bases, with 8 bases between. Here the CDR3 reads CSVGLLNEQFF. The CDR3 coding sequence is TGCAGCGTTGGTCTTTTAAATGAGCAGTTCTTC.

This clone was seen a single time. V usage is TRBV29-1 and J usage is TRBJ2-1; TRBD2 matches 12 bases. The CDR3 contains 14 residues. Germline V gene data show CDR1 as SQVTM and CDR2 as ANQGSEA. Losses at the gene ends were 7 bases for V and 4 bases for J; bases not matched to a gene: 5. The CDR3 sequence: CSAPTSGGYNEQFF. Written as DNA, the CDR3 is TGCAGCGCACCGACTAGCGGGGGTTACAATGAGCAGTTCTTC.

The CDR3 DNA reads TGTGCCAGCAGCAACAGGGTTACTGAAGCTTTCTTT. It encodes CASSNRVTEAFF. The genes are TRBV6-5 and TRBJ1-1; TRBD1 is a possible D gene (6 bases). The CDR3 has 12 amino acids. Germline lookup yields CDR1 MNHEY and CDR2 SVGAGI. The V end was cut by 6 bases, the J end by 5 bases, with 10 bases between.

The chain recombines TRBV10-3 with TRBJ2-4; 7 nucleotides align to TRBD2. The ends lost 11 bases at V and 1 base at J; junction bases unmatched: 14. The CDR3 covers 16 residues. Germline V CDR1 and CDR2: ENHRY, SYGVKD. The CDR3 nucleotides read TGTGCCGCCGACGGGGGGATGCCCTTGGCCAAAAACATTCAGTACTTC. This codes for CAADGGMPLAKNIQYF.

The CDR3 is CASSQGGGLETQYF. The CDR3 DNA follows: TGTGCCAGCAGCCAAGGGGGGGGCCTAGAGACCCAGTACTTC. The chain uses TRBV3-1 (or the pseudogene TRBV3-2) and TRBJ2-5; D possibly corresponds to TRBD2 (7 bases). V gave up 1 base and J gave up 4 bases, with 10 bases separating them. CDR1 and CDR2 from the germline V gene are LGHDT and YNNKEL (reference sequence). The CDR3 runs to 14 residues.

The chain combines TRBV7-3 with TRBJ1-1; 10 bases fit TRBD1. The V gene end was trimmed by 2 bases and the J gene end by 1 base; junction bases not matched to a gene: 4. Germline V lookup: CDR1 SGHTA, CDR2 FQGTGA. The CDR3 consists of 16 residues. The CDR3 here is CASSLYRDRGNTEAFF. The CDR3 DNA follows: TGTGCCAGCAGCTTATATCGGGACAGGGGGAACACTGAAGCTTTCTTT.

The V call is TRBV6-2 or TRBV6-3, the J call TRBJ1-2; D is possibly TRBD1 (5 bases). The V gene lost 5 bases and the J gene lost 4 bases, with 14 bases spanning the gap. Germline-derived CDR1 and CDR2 are MNHEY and SVGEGT. The CDR3 loop spans 14 amino acids. The CDR3 nucleotides are TGTGCCAGCAGTATTCAAGGGGTCGGCTATGGCTACACCTTC. This codes for CASSIQGVGYGYTF.

The genes are TRBV19 and TRBJ2-3; D gene unclear. The CDR3 consists of 16 residues. Per the germline V gene, CDR1 is LNHDA and CDR2 is SQIVND (reference sequence). Trimming removed 6 bases at V and 1 base at J, with 17 bases between. CDR3 sequence reads: CASRPRGYPRTDTQYF. The CDR3 nucleotides read TGTGCCAGTAGGCCAAGAGGATACCCTCGCACAGATACGCAGTATTTT.

This clone occurred once. This sequence joins TRBV9 and TRBJ2-7, with 8 bases that match TRBD2. V shed 0 bases and J 1 base; nucleotides not matched to a gene: 6. Germline CDR1 SGDLS, CDR2 YYNGEE. The CDR3 runs 16 residues. CDR3 sequence (DNA): TGTGCCAGCAGCGTAGGGGTAGCGGGACATTCCTACGAGCAGTACTTC. This translates into CASSVGVAGHSYEQYF.

The chain couples TRBV24-1 to TRBJ2-5; 10 bases map to TRBD1. CDR3 length equals 13 residues. The germline CDR1 and CDR2 sequences are KGHDR and SFDVKD. After removal of 7 bases from V and 2 bases from J, the junction contained 0 bases not matched to a gene. This CDR3 reads CATRGQGQETQYF. The DNA of the CDR3 is TGTGCCACCAGGGGACAGGGGCAAGAGACCCAGTACTTC.

The chain joins TRBV9 to TRBJ1-1; no clear D gene. V was pared by 4 bases and J by 0 bases, with 16 bases between. This CDR3 is 16 amino acids long. Germline V gene lookup returns CDR1 SGDLS and CDR2 YYNGEE. The CDR3 DNA is TGTGCCAGCAGCTTAATCCGCGGTGGAGTGAACACTGAAGCTTTCTTT. It specifies CASSLIRGGVNTEAFF.

The chain uses TRBV12-3 or TRBV12-4 and TRBJ2-5, with D hard to call. Trimming shortened V by 1 base and J by 6 bases, and 6 bases separated the two germline ends. The CDR3 is 12 amino acids. The CDR3 sequence: CASSLGAQTQYF. CDR3 DNA: TGTGCCAGCAGTTTAGGGGCCCAGACCCAGTACTTC.

The V and J genes are TRBV19 and TRBJ1-1; possibly TRBD1 for D (5 bases). Trimming took 5 bases from V and 4 from J, leaving 20 bases between them. The length of the CDR3 is 16 residues. The germline CDR1 and CDR2 sequences are LNHDA and SQIVND (reference sequence). Here the CDR3 reads CASSDVLAGRATEAFF. The CDR3 bases are TGTGCCAGTAGTGACGTCTTGGCAGGGAGGGCCACTGAAGCTTTCTTT.

The V call is TRBV28, the J call TRBJ2-1; 9 bases agree with TRBD1. V was pared by 2 bases and J by 7 bases, with 6 bases of the junction left unmatched. The CDR3 spans 15 residues. Per germline, CDR1 MDHEN and CDR2 SYDVKM. CDR3 sequence reads: CASSLRAGTGNEQFF. The DNA of the CDR3 is TGTGCCAGCAGTTTAAGGGCTGGGACAGGGAATGAGCAGTTCTTC.

The chain recombines TRBV7-2 with TRBJ1-6, with D possibly matching TRBD1 (5 bases). The V gene lost 5 bases and the J gene lost 7 bases, with 9 bases spanning the gap. Germline loops: CDR1 SGHTA, CDR2 FQGNSA. The CDR3 extends over 13 amino acids. The CDR3 spells CASSRDRNSPLHF. The CDR3 DNA reads as TGTGCCAGCAGCCGAGACAGAAATTCACCCCTCCACTTT.

The chain employs TRBV28 and TRBJ2-7; 8 bases are a match to TRBD1. Germline V gives CDR1 MDHEN, CDR2 SYDVKM. V lost 6 bases to trimming and J lost 0 bases; unmatched junction nucleotides: 7. The CDR3 is 15 residues long. CDR3 sequence: CASRRQGTSSYEQYF. The CDR3 DNA is TGTGCCAGCAGGCGACAGGGGACAAGCTCCTACGAGCAGTACTTC.

The genes are TRBV18 and TRBJ2-7, with TRBD2 identical over 12 bases. Germline V gene sequence: CDR1 KGHSH, CDR2 LQKENI. The CDR3 sequence is 17 residues long. Trimming took 2 bases from V and 8 from J; bases not matched to a gene: 13. CDR3 sequence: CASSPMWASGGADKQYF. The CDR3 DNA sequence: TGTGCCAGCTCACCAATGTGGGCTAGCGGGGGGGCGGACAAGCAGTACTTC.

V usage is TRBV9 and J usage is TRBJ2-1; no firm D call. Germline-derived CDR1 and CDR2 are SGDLS and YYNGEE. CDR3 size: 13 residues. V lost 8 bases and J lost 0, with 9 bases in between. The CDR3 here is CASSRSSYNEQFF. DNA for the CDR3: TGTGCCAGTAGCAGGAGCTCCTACAATGAGCAGTTCTTC.